One TCR beta chain is described in this entry. As yet, its antigen is unknown. The data were taken from a study of T cell responses to AZD1222 COVID-19 vaccine. TCRdb keeps only in-frame clones here, not all; method: immunoSEQ multiplex PCR. Altogether 100,000 to 150,000 clones are present, around 90% being singletons, with the ten largest covering 1.1%. The CDR3 loop spans 16 amino acids. Germline loops: CDR1 SGDLS, CDR2 YYNGEE. Trimming took off 4 bases at V and 1 base at J, with 15 bases between the two ends. Study-wide points: Spike was spanned by vaccine-associated CD4 TCRs, which were dominant at 160-218 and 743-854.

The TCR sequence derives from an adult who received the AZD1222 COVID-19 vaccine. The sequenced sample was peripheral blood, obtained 28 days after the second AZD1222 dose. The V call is TRBV9, the J call TRBJ1-5, with D possibly TRBD1 on 6 matching bases. Here the CDR3 reads CASSPGRGASNQPQHF. The CDR3 bases are TGTGCCAGCAGCCCCGGGCGGGGGGCGAGCAATCAGCCCCAGCATTTT. The whole variable domain, remainder taken from reference TRBV9 and TRBJ1-5, is DSGVTQTPKHLITATGQRVTLRCSPRSGDLSVYWYQQSLDQGLQFLIQYYNGEERAKGNILERFSAQQFPDLHSELNLSSLELGDSALYFCASSPGRGASNQPQHFGDGTRLSIL.